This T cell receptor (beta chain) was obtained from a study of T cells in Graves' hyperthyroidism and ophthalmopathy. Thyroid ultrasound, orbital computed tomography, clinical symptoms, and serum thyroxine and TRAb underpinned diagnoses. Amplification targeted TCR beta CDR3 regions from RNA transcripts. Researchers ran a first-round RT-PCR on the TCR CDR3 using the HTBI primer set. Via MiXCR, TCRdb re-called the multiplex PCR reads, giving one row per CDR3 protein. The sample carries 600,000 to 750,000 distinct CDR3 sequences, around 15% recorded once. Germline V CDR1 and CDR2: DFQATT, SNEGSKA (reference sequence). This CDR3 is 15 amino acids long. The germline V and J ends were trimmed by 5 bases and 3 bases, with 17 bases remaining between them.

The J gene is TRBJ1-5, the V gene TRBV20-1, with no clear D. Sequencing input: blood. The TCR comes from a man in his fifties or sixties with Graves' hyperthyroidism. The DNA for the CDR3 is TGCAGTGCTGGAAAATACAGAGAAGTCAATCAGCCCCAGCATTTT. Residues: CSAGKYREVNQPQHF.